This TCR beta chain was captured by sequencing in a study of blood T cell repertoires in COVID-19. Sequenced by immunoSEQ multiplex PCR; TCRdb stores in-frame clones only, minus some. The sample holds some 96,000 clones, about 85% seen once. V lost 1 base and J lost 3; bases outside the gene matches: 6. This CDR3 has 16 residues. The germline CDR1 and CDR2 sequences are LGHDT and YNNKEL (reference sequence). This clonotype was obtained from a human donor in a cohort sampled during active COVID-19. Sequenced input: peripheral blood. This chain joins TRBV3-1 (or the pseudogene TRBV3-2) and TRBJ2-7; 10 bases agree with TRBD1. DNA of the CDR3: TGTGCCAGCAGCCAAGGTAGGGGACAGGGGAACTACGAGCAGTACTTC. As protein: CASSQGRGQGNYEQYF.